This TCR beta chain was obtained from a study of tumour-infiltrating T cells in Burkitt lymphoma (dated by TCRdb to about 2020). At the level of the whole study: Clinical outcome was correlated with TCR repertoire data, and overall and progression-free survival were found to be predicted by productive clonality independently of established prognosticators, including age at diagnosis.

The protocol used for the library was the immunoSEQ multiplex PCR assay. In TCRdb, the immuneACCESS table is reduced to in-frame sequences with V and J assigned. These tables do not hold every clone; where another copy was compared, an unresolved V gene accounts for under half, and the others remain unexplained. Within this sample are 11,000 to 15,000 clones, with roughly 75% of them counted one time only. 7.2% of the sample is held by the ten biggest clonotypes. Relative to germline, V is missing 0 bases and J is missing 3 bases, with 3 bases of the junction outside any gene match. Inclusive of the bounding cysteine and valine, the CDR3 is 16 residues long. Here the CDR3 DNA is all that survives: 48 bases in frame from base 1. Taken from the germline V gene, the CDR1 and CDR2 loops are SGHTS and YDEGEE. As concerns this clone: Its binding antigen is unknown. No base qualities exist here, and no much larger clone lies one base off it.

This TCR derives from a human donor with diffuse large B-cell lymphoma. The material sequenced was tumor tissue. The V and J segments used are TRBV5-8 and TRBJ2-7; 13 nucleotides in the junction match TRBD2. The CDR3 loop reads CASSLVRTSGGYEQYV. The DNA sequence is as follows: TGTGCCAGCAGCTTGGTGAGGACTAGCGGGGGCTACGAGCAGTACGTC.